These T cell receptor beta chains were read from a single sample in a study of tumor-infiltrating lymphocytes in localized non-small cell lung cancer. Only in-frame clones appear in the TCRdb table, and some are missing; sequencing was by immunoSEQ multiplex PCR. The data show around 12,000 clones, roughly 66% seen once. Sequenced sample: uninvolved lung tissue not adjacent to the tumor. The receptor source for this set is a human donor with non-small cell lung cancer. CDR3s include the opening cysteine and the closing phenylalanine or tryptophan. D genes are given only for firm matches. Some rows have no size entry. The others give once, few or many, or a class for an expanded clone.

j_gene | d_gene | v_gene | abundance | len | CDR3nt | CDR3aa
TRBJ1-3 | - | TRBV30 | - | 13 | TGTGCCTGGAGCCGGGGCCCTGGAAACACCATATATTTT | CAWSRGPGNTIYF
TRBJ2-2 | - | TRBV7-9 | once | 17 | TGTGCCAGCAGCTTAGTTGGCAGGGGTCGCGACACCGGGGAGCTGTTTTTT | CASSLVGRGRDTGELFF
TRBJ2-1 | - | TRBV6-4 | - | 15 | TGTGCCAGCAGTGTGGGGGGGGCCGTCTCCGATGAGCAGTTCTTC | CASSVGGAVSDEQFF
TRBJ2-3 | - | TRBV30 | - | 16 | TGTGCCTGGAGTGTAAATCTCGTCGCTAGCACAGATACGCAGTATTTT | CAWSVNLVASTDTQYF
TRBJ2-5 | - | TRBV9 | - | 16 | TGTGCCAGCAGCGTAGGTGGGACAATAGTTTCCGAGACCCAGTACTTC | CASSVGGTIVSETQYF
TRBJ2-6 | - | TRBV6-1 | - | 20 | TGTGCCAGCAGTGAAGGATGGCCGGGGGCATCGTTTGCTGGGGCCAACGTCCTGACTTTC | CASSEGWPGASFAGANVLTF
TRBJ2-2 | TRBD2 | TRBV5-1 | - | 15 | TGCGCCAGCACCTTAGCGGGGGACGCCACCGGGGAGCTGTTTTTT | CASTLAGDATGELFF
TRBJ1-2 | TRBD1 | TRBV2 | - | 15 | TGTGCCAGCTCTAACCCGGCGGGACAGAGAATTGGCTACACCTTC | CASSNPAGQRIGYTF
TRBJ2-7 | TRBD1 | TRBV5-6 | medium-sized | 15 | TGTGCCAGCACCCGAGAGGGGACAGGTTACTACGAGCAGTACTTC | CASTREGTGYYEQYF
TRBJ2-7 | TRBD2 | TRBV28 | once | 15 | TGTGCCAGCACATCACCTAGCGGAACAACCTACGAGCAGTACTTC | CASTSPSGTTYEQYF
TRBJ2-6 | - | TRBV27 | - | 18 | TGTGCCAGCAGCCCGGGACTGCCGGGGAGGTACGGGGCCAACGTCCTGACTTTC | CASSPGLPGRYGANVLTF
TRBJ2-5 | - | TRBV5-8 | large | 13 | TGTGCCAGCAGCTTTAATAGCCGGGAGACCCAGTACTTC | CASSFNSRETQYF
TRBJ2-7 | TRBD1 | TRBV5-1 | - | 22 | TGCGCCAGCAGCTTGGCCGGGACAGGGGATCTATTTGCGGCCTTAAAACCCTACGAGCAGTACTTC | CASSLAGTGDLFAALKPYEQYF
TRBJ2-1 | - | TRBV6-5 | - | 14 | TGTGCCAGCAGTGGCAGGGCTTCCTACAATGAGCAGTTCTTC | CASSGRASYNEQFF
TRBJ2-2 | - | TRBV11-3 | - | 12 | TGTGCCAGCAGCGCGTATTCCGGGGAGCTGTTTTTT | CASSAYSGELFF
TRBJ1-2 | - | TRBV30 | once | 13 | TGTGCCTATAAATCTGGGTTACACTATGGCTACACCTTC | CAYKSGLHYGYTF
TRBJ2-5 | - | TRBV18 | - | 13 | TGTGCCAGCTCACAACAGAGGTCGGAGACCCAGTACTTC | CASSQQRSETQYF
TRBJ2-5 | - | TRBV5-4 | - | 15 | TGTGCCAGCAGCTTGGAAGGGACCCCTCAAGAGACCCAGTACTTC | CASSLEGTPQETQYF
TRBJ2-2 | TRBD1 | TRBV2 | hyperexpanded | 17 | TGTGCCAGCACAACACCCCGGGACAGAGAAAACACCGGGGAGCTGTTTTTT | CASTTPRDRENTGELFF
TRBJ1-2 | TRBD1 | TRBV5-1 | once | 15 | TGCGCCAGCAGCGCCCAGGGGGGCCCGTCCTATGGCTACACCTTC | CASSAQGGPSYGYTF
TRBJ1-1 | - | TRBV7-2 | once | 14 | TGTGCCAGCAGCTTTGGACAGATGAACACTGAAGCTTTCTTT | CASSFGQMNTEAFF
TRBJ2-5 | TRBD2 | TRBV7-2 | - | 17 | TGTGCCAGCAGCTTAAGACGTAGCGGGGGATCCCAAGAGACCCAGTACTTC | CASSLRRSGGSQETQYF
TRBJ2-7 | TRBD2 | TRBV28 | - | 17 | TGTGCCAGCAGTGGGACTAGCGGGAGGGAAGTGCGCTACGAGCAGTACTTC | CASSGTSGREVRYEQYF
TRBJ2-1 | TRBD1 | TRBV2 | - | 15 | TGTGCCAGCAGGGATCCGGGACAGCACTACAATGAGCAGTTCTTC | CASRDPGQHYNEQFF
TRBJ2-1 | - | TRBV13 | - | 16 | TGTGCCAGCAGCTTAGAGAGGGGGGCCTCCTACAATGAGCAGTTCTTC | CASSLERGASYNEQFF
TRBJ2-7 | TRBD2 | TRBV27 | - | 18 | TGTGCCAGCAGCCCCGGGGGACTAGCGGGACCCTCCTCCTACGAGCAGTACTTC | CASSPGGLAGPSSYEQYF
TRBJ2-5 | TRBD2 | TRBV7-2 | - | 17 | TGTGCCAGCAGCTTTAGTGGCCCCGACGGGGGGGCGGAGACCCAGTACTTC | CASSFSGPDGGAETQYF
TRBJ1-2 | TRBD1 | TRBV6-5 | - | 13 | TGTGCCAGCAGTTTCGGGACAGTATATGGCTACACCTTC | CASSFGTVYGYTF
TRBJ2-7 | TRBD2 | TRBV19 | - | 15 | TGTGCCAGTAGAAGGACCCAGCGGGGTGTTTACGAGCAGTACTTC | CASRRTQRGVYEQYF
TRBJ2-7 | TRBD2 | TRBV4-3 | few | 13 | TGCGCCAGCAGCCGGGGAGGGGAGGGCGAGCAGTACTTC | CASSRGGEGEQYF
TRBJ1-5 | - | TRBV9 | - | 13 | TGTGCCAGCAGCTTAGATCGTAATCAGCCCCAGCATTTT | CASSLDRNQPQHF
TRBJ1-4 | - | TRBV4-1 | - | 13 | TGCGCCAGCAGCCAATGGACCGGTGAAAAACTGTTTTTT | CASSQWTGEKLFF
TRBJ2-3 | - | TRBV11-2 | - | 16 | TGTGCCAGCAGCTTAGTGTTAGGGTTTTCGACAGATACGCAGTATTTT | CASSLVLGFSTDTQYF
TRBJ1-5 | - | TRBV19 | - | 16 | TGTGCCAGTAGTATCGTTGGGGGTCTCAATTATCAGCCCCAGCATTTT | CASSIVGGLNYQPQHF
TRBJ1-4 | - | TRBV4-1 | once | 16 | TGCGCCAGCAGCCAAACCCCCGCAGGGTTGAATGAAAAACTGTTTTTT | CASSQTPAGLNEKLFF
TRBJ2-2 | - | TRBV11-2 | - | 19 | TGTGCCAGCAGCTTAGTCAGGCCCCCAGGGGTAACGATCACCGGGGAGCTGTTTTTT | CASSLVRPPGVTITGELFF
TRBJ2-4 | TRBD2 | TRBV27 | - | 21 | TGTGCCAGCAGTCCTTTTCCTAGCGGGAGGAGGGCTGGGGGGGGCAAAAACATTCAGTACTTC | CASSPFPSGRRAGGGKNIQYF
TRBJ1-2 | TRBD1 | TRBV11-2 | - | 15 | TGTGCCAGCAGCTGGACAGGGAGCCCTAACTATGGCTACACCTTC | CASSWTGSPNYGYTF
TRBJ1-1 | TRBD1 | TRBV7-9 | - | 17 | TGTGCCAGCAGCTCACCAATAACAGGGGGGATGAACACTGAAGCTTTCTTT | CASSSPITGGMNTEAFF
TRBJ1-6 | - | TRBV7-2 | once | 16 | TGTGCCAGCAGCTTAAACGCCGGGACCGCGAATTCACCCCTCCACTTT | CASSLNAGTANSPLHF
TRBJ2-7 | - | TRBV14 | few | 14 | TGTGCCAGCAGCCCCAGGAAGGGCCGGTACGAGCAGTACTTC | CASSPRKGRYEQYF
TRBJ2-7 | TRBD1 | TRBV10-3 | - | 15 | TGTGCCATCAGTGAAAAGGGACAGGGACCCTACGAGCAGTACTTC | CAISEKGQGPYEQYF
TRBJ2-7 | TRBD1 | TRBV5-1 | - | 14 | TGCGCCAGCAGCTCCGGGACAGGGAGTTTCGAGCAGTACTTC | CASSSGTGSFEQYF
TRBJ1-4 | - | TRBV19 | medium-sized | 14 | TGTGCCAGTAGGGGGCGTCCGGCTAATGAAAAACTGTTTTTT | CASRGRPANEKLFF
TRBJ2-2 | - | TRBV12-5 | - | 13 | TGTGCTAGTGGGCGGGTCAACACCGGGGAGCTGTTTTTT | CASGRVNTGELFF
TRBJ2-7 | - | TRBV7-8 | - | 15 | TGTGCCAGCAGCTCCGAAGGGGCCGCGACCTACGAGCAGTACTTC | CASSSEGAATYEQYF
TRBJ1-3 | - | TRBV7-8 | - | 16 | TGTGCCAGCAGCTTAGCGAGGTCGGGGTCTGGAAACACCATATATTTT | CASSLARSGSGNTIYF
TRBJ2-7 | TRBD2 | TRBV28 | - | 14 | TGTGCCAGCAGTCGACTAGCGGGAGTCAACGAGCAGTACTTC | CASSRLAGVNEQYF
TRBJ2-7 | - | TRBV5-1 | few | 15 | TGCGCCAGCAGCTTGGCTCCCGCCACGGGGTACGAGCAGTACTTC | CASSLAPATGYEQYF
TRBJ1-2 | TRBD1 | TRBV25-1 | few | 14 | TGTGCCAGCAGGACTACAGGGGCTAACTATGGCTACACCTTC | CASRTTGANYGYTF
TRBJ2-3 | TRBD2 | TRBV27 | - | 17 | TGTGCCAGCAGTCGAGCAGGGGAGAGCGGGAGAGTGAAGGCGCAGTATTTT | CASSRAGESGRVKAQYF
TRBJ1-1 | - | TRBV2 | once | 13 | TGTGCCAGCAGTACAAACAGGGTCACTGAAGCTTTCTTT | CASSTNRVTEAFF